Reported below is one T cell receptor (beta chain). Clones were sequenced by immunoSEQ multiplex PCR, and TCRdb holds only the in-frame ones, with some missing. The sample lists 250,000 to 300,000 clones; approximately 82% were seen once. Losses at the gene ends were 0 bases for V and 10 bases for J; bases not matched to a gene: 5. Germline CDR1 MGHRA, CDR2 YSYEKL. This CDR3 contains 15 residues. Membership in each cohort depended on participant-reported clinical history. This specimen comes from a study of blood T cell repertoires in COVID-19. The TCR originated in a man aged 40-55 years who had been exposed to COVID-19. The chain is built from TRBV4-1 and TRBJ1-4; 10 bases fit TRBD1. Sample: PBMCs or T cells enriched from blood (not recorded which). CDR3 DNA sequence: TGCGCCAGCAGCCAAGAGGGATGGGACAGGGGAAAACTGTTTTTT. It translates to CASSQEGWDRGKLFF.